This TCR beta chain was obtained from a study of blood T cell repertoires in COVID-19. Study summary: Acute and convalescent COVID-19 specimens originated in the United States, Italy and Spain. PBMCs, B-cell-depleted T cells, or T cells provided the cDNA or gDNA that made up the material.

V was trimmed by 6 bases and J by 8 bases, leaving 14 bases between them. In germline, CDR1 is MDHEN, CDR2 SYDVKM. The CDR3 has 13 residues. In the original analysis: Researchers report that nucleated cell counts were estimated from reference gene primer amplification. The method was immunoSEQ multiplex PCR; TCRdb's version includes in-frame clones alone and lacks a portion of them. V and J calls and clone size are those listed in that table; D and trimming were worked out from the DNA. The sample records more than 80,000 clones, less than 95% being singletons. Sequencing was carried out using peripheral blood. The chain employs TRBV28 and TRBJ2-1; D possibly corresponds to TRBD1 (6 bases). This sequence originates from a man between 18 and 29 years old with COVID-19, enrolled during active disease. The CDR3 nucleotides are TGTGCCAGCAGCCCCCAGGGGCAGGATGAGCAGTTCTTC. This encodes CASSPQGQDEQFF. Supplemented by reference TRBV28 and TRBJ2-1, the full variable domain reads DVKVTQSSRYLVKRTGEKVFLECVQDMDHENMFWYRQDPGLGLRLIYFSYDVKMKEKGDIPEGYSVSREKKERFSLILESASTNQTSMYLCASSPQGQDEQFFGPGTRLTVL.